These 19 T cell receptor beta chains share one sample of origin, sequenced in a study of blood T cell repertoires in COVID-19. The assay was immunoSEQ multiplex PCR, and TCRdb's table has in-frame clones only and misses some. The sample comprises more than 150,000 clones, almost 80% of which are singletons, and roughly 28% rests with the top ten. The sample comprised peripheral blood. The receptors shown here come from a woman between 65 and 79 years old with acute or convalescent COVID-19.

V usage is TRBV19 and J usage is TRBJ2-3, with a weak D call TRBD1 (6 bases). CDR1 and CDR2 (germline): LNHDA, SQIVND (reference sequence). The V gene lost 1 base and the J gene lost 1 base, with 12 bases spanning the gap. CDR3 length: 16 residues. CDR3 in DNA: TGTGCCAGTAGTATAGTACAGGGTCGGGGCACAGATACGCAGTATTTT. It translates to CASSIVQGRGTDTQYF.

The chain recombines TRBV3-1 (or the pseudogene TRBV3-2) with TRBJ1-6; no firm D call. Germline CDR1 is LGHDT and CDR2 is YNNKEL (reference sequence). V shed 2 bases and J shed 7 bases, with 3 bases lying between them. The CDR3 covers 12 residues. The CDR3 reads CASSQLNSPLHF. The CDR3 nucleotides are TGTGCCAGCAGCCAACTAAATTCACCCCTCCACTTT.

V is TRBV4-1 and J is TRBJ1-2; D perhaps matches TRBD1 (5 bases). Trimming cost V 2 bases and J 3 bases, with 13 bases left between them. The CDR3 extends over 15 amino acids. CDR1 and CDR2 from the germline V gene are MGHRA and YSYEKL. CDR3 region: CASSQLGWGDYGYTF. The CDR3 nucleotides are TGCGCCAGCAGCCAACTCGGCTGGGGGGACTATGGCTACACCTTC.

Here the CDR3 reads CASSPQGSSYNEQFF. In DNA, the CDR3 is TGTGCCAGCAGCCCCCAGGGCAGCTCCTACAATGAGCAGTTCTTC. This chain uses TRBV3-1 (or the pseudogene TRBV3-2) with TRBJ2-1, with D possibly being TRBD1 (5 bases). Germline CDR1 reads LGHDT; CDR2 reads YNNKEL (reference sequence). The ends were cut back, 4 bases at V and 0 bases at J, with 10 bases in the middle. The CDR3 length is 15 residues.

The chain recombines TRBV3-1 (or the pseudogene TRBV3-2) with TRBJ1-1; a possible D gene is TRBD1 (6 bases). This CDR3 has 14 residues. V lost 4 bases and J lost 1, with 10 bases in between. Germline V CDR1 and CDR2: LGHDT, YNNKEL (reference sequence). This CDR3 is CASSLQTGNTEAFF. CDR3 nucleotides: TGTGCCAGCAGCCTCCAGACAGGGAACACTGAAGCTTTCTTT.

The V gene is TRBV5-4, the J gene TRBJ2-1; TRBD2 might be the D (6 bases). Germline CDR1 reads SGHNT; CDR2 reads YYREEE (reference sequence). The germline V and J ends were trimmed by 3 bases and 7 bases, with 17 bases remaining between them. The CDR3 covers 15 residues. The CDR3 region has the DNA TGTGCCAGCAGCTCCCGCCCCGGGAGTACGAATGAGCAGTTCTTC. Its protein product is CASSSRPGSTNEQFF.

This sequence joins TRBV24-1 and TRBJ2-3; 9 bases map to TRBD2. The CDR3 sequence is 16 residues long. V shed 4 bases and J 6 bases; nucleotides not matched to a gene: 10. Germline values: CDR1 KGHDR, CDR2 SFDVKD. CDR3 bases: TGTGCCACCAGTGACACCATTAGCGGGAGAAGCGATACGCAGTATTTT. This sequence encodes CATSDTISGRSDTQYF.

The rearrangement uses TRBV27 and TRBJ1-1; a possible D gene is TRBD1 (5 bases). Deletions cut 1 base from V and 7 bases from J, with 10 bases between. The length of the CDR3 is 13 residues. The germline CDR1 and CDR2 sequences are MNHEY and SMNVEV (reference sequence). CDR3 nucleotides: TGTGCCAGCAGTTTATGGGGGGGGAATGAAGCTTTCTTT. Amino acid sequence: CASSLWGGNEAFF.

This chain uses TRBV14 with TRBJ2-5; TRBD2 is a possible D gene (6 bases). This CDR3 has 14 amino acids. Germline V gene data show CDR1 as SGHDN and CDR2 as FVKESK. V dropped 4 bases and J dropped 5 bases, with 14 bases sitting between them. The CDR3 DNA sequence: TGTGCCAGCAGCCGGATGGAGGGGTTTGAGACCCAGTACTTC. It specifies CASSRMEGFETQYF.

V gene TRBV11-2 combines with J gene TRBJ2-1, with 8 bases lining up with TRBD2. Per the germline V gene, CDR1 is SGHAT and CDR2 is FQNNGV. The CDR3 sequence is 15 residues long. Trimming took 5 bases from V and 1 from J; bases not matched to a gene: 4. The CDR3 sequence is CASSTQRGSYNEQFF. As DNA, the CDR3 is TGTGCCAGCAGCACCCAGCGGGGGTCCTACAATGAGCAGTTCTTC.

Here the CDR3 reads CASSLKGGAGELFF. CDR3 nucleotides: TGTGCCAGCAGCCTCAAAGGGGGGGCCGGGGAGCTGTTTTTT. The chain links TRBV3-1 (or the pseudogene TRBV3-2) to TRBJ2-2, with a tentative D call TRBD2 (7 bases). Germline-derived CDR1 and CDR2 are LGHDT and YNNKEL (reference sequence). The germline V and J ends were trimmed by 4 bases and 6 bases, with 12 bases remaining between them. The CDR3 length is 14 residues.

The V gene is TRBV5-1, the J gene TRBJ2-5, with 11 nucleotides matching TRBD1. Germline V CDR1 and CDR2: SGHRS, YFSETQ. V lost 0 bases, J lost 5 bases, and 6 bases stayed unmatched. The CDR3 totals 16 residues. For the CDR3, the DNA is TGCGCCAGCAGCTTGGGACCCGGGACAGGGGGGGAGACCCAGTACTTC. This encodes CASSLGPGTGGETQYF.

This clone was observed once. The CDR3 loop is CASSSQRSTNEKLFF. In DNA form, the CDR3 reads TGTGCCAGTAGTTCTCAGCGTTCAACTAATGAAAAACTGTTTTTT. The chain couples TRBV19 to TRBJ1-4; no definite D call. The germline CDR1 and CDR2 sequences are LNHDA and SQIVND (reference sequence). The CDR3 totals 15 residues. The V and J ends lost 5 bases and 0 bases respectively, with 10 bases between them.

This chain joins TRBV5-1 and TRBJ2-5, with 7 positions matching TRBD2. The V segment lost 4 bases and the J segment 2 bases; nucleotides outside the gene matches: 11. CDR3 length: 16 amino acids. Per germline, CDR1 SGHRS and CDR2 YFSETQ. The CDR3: CASSLGTTLEQETQYF. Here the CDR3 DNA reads TGCGCCAGCAGCCTAGGGACTACTCTGGAACAAGAGACCCAGTACTTC. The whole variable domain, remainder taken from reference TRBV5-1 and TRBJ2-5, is KAGVTQTPRYLIKTRGQQVTLSCSPISGHRSVSWYQQTPGQGLQFLFEYFSETQRNKGNFPGRFSGRQFSNSRSEMNVSTLELGDSALYLCASSLGTTLEQETQYFGPGTRLLVL.

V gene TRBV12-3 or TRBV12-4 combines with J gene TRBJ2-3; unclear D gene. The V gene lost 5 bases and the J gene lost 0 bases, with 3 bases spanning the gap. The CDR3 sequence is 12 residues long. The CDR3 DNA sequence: TGTGCCAGCAGTGGCAGCACAGATACGCAGTATTTT. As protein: CASSGSTDTQYF.

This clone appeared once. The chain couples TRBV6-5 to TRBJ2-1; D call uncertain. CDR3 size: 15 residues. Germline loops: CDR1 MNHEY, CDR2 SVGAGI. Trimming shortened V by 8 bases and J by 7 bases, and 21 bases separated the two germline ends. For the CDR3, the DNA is TGTGCCAGCGAAGTAGAACCGAGGCTATCTAATGAGCAGTTCTTC. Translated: CASEVEPRLSNEQFF.

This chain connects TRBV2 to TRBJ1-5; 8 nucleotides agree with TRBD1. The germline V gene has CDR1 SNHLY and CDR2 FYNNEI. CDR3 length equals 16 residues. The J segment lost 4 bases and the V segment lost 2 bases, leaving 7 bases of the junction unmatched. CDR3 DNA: TGTGCCAGCAGTGAACCGCCGACAGGGGTGAATCAGCCCCAGCATTTT. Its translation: CASSEPPTGVNQPQHF.

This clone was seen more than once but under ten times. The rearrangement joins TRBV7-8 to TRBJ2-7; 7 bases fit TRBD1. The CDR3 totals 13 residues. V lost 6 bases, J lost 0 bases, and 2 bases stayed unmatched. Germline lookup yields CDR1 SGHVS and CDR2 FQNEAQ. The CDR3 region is CASRGDSSYEQYF. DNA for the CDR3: TGTGCCAGCAGGGGGGACAGCTCCTACGAGCAGTACTTC.

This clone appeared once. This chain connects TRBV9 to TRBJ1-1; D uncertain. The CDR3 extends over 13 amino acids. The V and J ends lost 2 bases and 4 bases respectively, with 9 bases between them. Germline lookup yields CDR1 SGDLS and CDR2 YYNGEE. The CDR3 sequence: CASSVVEVTEAFF. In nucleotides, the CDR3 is TGTGCCAGCAGCGTGGTAGAAGTCACTGAAGCTTTCTTT.